This T cell receptor (beta chain) appears in the sequencing data of a study of control samples from healthy donors and cancer patients. Repertoires were generated with immunoSEQ multiplex PCR, while TCRdb's copy carries only in-frame clones and drops some. This table has about 35,000 clones, approximately 93% appearing once. Trimming took 0 bases from V and 6 from J; bases not matched to a gene: 11. The germline gives CDR1 MGHRA, CDR2 YSYEKL. This CDR3 is 20 amino acids long. Sequencing was performed on PBMCs. The chain couples TRBV4-1 to TRBJ2-1; 16 positions match TRBD2. The source is a middle-aged man with colorectal cancer. CDR3 amino acids: CASSQENRGLAGGQPNEQFF. The CDR3 DNA is TGCGCCAGCAGCCAAGAGAATCGGGGACTAGCGGGGGGGCAGCCCAATGAGCAGTTCTTC.